Listed here are 28 T cell receptor beta chains from one sample, sequenced in a study of human thymus T cells. Measured with immunoSEQ multiplex PCR; TCRdb has only the in-frame clones, and not every one. The sample records tens of thousands of clones, 85% to 95% being singletons. Corrective heart surgery yielded the resections from which the thymus tissue came. Source material: thymus tissue. These TCRs come from a girl less than two years old with a congenital heart defect but otherwise immunologically healthy.

The chain joins TRBV9 to TRBJ1-4; 11 nucleotides line up with TRBD1. The V and J ends lost 4 bases and 10 bases, in that order; junction bases with no gene match: 6. Germline V gives CDR1 SGDLS, CDR2 YYNGEE. The CDR3 has 14 amino acids. CDR3 sequence (DNA): TGTGCCAGCAGCCCCCCGGGACAGGGGGGAAAACTGTTTTTT. This codes for CASSPPGQGGKLFF. The full variable domain, in which reference TRBV9 and TRBJ1-4 provide the parts outside the CDR3, is DSGVTQTPKHLITATGQRVTLRCSPRSGDLSVYWYQQSLDQGLQFLIQYYNGEERAKGNILERFSAQQFPDLHSELNLSSLELGDSALYFCASSPPGQGGKLFFGSGTQLSVL.

The chain combines TRBV18 with TRBJ2-5; 14 bases are shared with TRBD2. Germline V CDR1 and CDR2: KGHSH, LQKENI. V lost 3 bases to trimming and J lost 3 bases; unmatched junction nucleotides: 3. The CDR3 is 16 amino acids. CDR3 DNA: TGTGCCAGCTCACCGCGACTAGCGGGAGGGGAAGAGACCCAGTACTTC. Protein sequence: CASSPRLAGGEETQYF.

The chain combines TRBV30 with TRBJ1-2; 7 positions agree with TRBD1. V dropped 2 bases and J dropped 4; count of bases not matched to a gene: 10. Germline V lookup: CDR1 GTSNPN, CDR2 SVGIG (reference sequence). This CDR3 comprises 15 residues. CDR3 loop: CAWSNWGDSSYGYTF. CDR3 DNA sequence: TGTGCCTGGAGTAATTGGGGGGACAGTTCCTATGGCTACACCTTC.

The chain is built from TRBV9 and TRBJ1-2, with TRBD1 identical over 7 bases. V lost 0 bases, J lost 3 bases, and 8 bases stayed unmatched. CDR3 length equals 16 residues. Germline V lookup: CDR1 SGDLS, CDR2 YYNGEE. CDR3 nucleotides: TGTGCCAGCAGCGTAGCCCGACAGGGTACGGACTATGGCTACACCTTC. Translating it yields CASSVARQGTDYGYTF.

The chain couples TRBV27 to TRBJ2-5, with 12 bases that match TRBD2. Germline CDR1 reads MNHEY; CDR2 reads SMNVEV (reference sequence). The CDR3 runs 16 residues. V dropped 5 bases and J dropped 5; count of bases not matched to a gene: 9. The CDR3: CASSLRLAGVWETQYF. The CDR3 DNA sequence: TGTGCCAGCAGTCTCAGACTAGCGGGAGTGTGGGAGACCCAGTACTTC.

CDR3: CASSPNLGLAGVPSPYNEQFF. Written as DNA, the CDR3 is TGTGCCAGCAGTCCAAACTTAGGACTAGCGGGAGTCCCTTCGCCCTACAATGAGCAGTTCTTC. The chain couples TRBV27 to TRBJ2-1, with TRBD2 matching over 13 bases. Trimming took 5 bases from V and 2 from J; bases not matched to a gene: 18. The CDR3 loop spans 21 amino acids. CDR1 and CDR2 from the germline V gene are MNHEY and SMNVEV (reference sequence).

The J gene is TRBJ2-2, the V gene TRBV7-2; TRBD2 aligns across 13 bases. This CDR3 has 17 amino acids. CDR1 and CDR2 (germline): SGHTA, FQGNSA. V shed 5 bases, J shed 1 base, and the junction held 4 bases outside the gene matches. The CDR3 bases are TGTGCCAGCAGCATGGGACTAGCGGGATGGAACACCGGGGAGCTGTTTTTT. Its protein product is CASSMGLAGWNTGELFF.

The V gene is TRBV11-2, the J gene TRBJ2-1; 8 bases map to TRBD2. CDR3 length: 18 amino acids. Germline V gives CDR1 SGHAT, CDR2 FQNNGV. Unmatched junction bases numbered 18, after V lost 3 bases and J lost 8 bases. Written as DNA, the CDR3 is TGTGCCAGCAGCTTCCTTCCTAGGGCAGCGGGAGAATTCGATGAGCAGTTCTTC. The encoded protein is CASSFLPRAAGEFDEQFF.

This clone was recorded once. The chain has TRBV10-1 and TRBJ2-7, with TRBD2 matching over 9 bases. The CDR3 sequence is 16 residues long. J gave up 5 bases and V 2 bases, and 10 bases lay outside the gene matches. Germline V gene data show CDR1 as WNHNN and CDR2 as SYGVQD (reference sequence). The CDR3 sequence: CASSERVSGSGNEQYF. The CDR3 bases are TGCGCCAGCAGTGAGCGGGTTAGCGGGAGTGGCAACGAGCAGTACTTC.

The chain combines TRBV7-4 with TRBJ2-7; TRBD1 aligns across 12 bases. V shed 2 bases, J shed 5 bases, and the junction held 7 bases outside the gene matches. Looked up from germline, CDR1 is SGHVT and CDR2 is SQSDAQ. CDR3 length: 16 residues. The CDR3 loop reads CASSLKPGQGAHEQYF. The CDR3 DNA sequence: TGTGCCAGCAGCTTAAAGCCGGGACAGGGGGCCCACGAGCAGTACTTC. The variable domain in full, completed from reference TRBV7-4 and TRBJ2-7, reads GAGVSQSPRYKVAKRGRDVALRCDSISGHVTLYWYRQTLGQGSEVLTYSQSDAQRDKSGRPSGRFSAERPERSVSTLKIQRTEQGDSAVYLCASSLKPGQGAHEQYFGPGTRLTVT.

The rearrangement uses TRBV7-2 and TRBJ1-2, with D uncertain. CDR3 length: 14 residues. V was cut by 5 bases and J by 4 bases, with 14 bases left in between. Per germline, CDR1 SGHTA and CDR2 FQGNSA. The CDR3: CASSPHGRCYGYTF. Written as DNA, the CDR3 is TGTGCCAGCAGCCCCCACGGACGGTGCTATGGCTACACCTTC.

The genes are TRBV7-2 and TRBJ2-5, with a possible D match to TRBD2 (6 bases). Germline CDR1 and CDR2: SGHTA and FQGNSA. The CDR3 covers 17 residues. With 4 bases removed from V and 4 bases from J, the gap between germline ends came to 22 bases. Here the CDR3 reads CASSSPASAKWSETQYF. CDR3 DNA sequence: TGTGCCAGCAGCTCCCCGGCTAGCGCCAAGTGGTCAGAGACCCAGTACTTC.

V usage is TRBV7-8 and J usage is TRBJ1-1; unclear D gene. CDR1 is SGHVS, CDR2 FQNEAQ, per germline. The germline V and J ends were trimmed by 5 bases and 10 bases, with 14 bases remaining between them. The CDR3 covers 12 residues. CDR3 region: CASSPRRAGAFF. DNA for the CDR3: TGTGCCAGCAGCCCTAGGAGGGCTGGAGCTTTCTTT.

The chain combines TRBV18 with TRBJ2-3; the D is unclear. The CDR3 spans 16 residues. V was pared by 1 base and J by 0 bases, with 11 bases between. Per germline, CDR1 KGHSH and CDR2 LQKENI. CDR3 protein: CASSPRSPASTDTQYF. The CDR3 bases are TGTGCCAGCTCACCACGTTCCCCGGCTAGCACAGATACGCAGTATTTT.

This clone has just one count. The rearrangement links TRBV5-6 to TRBJ1-1; D is undetermined. The CDR3 loop spans 15 amino acids. CDR1 is SGHDT, CDR2 YYEEEE, per germline. V lost 5 bases and J 1 base, leaving 15 bases between the germline ends. CDR3 amino acids: CASRLILGRNTEAFF. For the CDR3, the DNA is TGTGCCAGCAGATTGATCTTAGGGAGGAACACTGAAGCTTTCTTT. Full variable domain (missing parts from reference TRBV5-6 and TRBJ1-1): DAGVTQSPTHLIKTRGQQVTLRCSPKSGHDTVSWYQQALGQGPQFIFQYYEEEERQRGNFPDRFSGHQFPNYSSELNVNALLLGDSALYLCASRLILGRNTEAFFGQGTRLTVV.

The CDR3 DNA is TGCAGCGTTGGGTGGATCCGGGAGACCCAGTACTTC. This encodes CSVGWIRETQYF. This chain joins TRBV29-1 and TRBJ2-5; no clear D. The germline CDR1 and CDR2 sequences are SQVTM and ANQGSEA. CDR3 length: 12 amino acids. With 4 bases removed from V and 5 bases from J, the gap between germline ends came to 11 bases.

This clone was observed a few times. The chain carries TRBV7-9 and TRBJ1-1; TRBD1 might be the D (5 bases). The CDR3 is made up of 15 amino acids. Per the germline V gene, CDR1 is SEHNR and CDR2 is FQNEAQ (reference sequence). Between the trimmed V and J ends, which lost 3 bases and 1 base, there was a span of 12 bases. The CDR3 loop reads CASSLAGRGNTEAFF. CDR3 sequence (DNA): TGTGCCAGCAGCTTGGCGGGACGGGGGAACACTGAAGCTTTCTTT.

The chain joins TRBV7-9 to TRBJ2-1; TRBD2 might be the D (6 bases). The CDR3 covers 15 residues. The germline V and J ends were trimmed by 8 bases and 7 bases, with 21 bases remaining between them. In germline, CDR1 is SEHNR, CDR2 FQNEAQ (reference sequence). Here the CDR3 reads CASLIWSGRRNEQFF. The CDR3 nucleotides are TGTGCCAGCCTTATTTGGTCGGGGAGGAGAAATGAGCAGTTCTTC.

The chain combines TRBV5-1 with TRBJ2-3; D is unclear. Germline-derived CDR1 and CDR2 are SGHRS and YFSETQ. The CDR3 runs 13 residues. The germline V and J ends were trimmed by 0 bases and 3 bases, with 5 bases remaining between them. The CDR3 here is CASSLGLTDTQYF. Here the CDR3 DNA reads TGCGCCAGCAGCTTGGGACTTACAGATACGCAGTATTTT.

This chain connects TRBV5-4 to TRBJ2-1, with D possibly TRBD2 on 6 matching bases. CDR3 size: 14 residues. Germline V CDR1 and CDR2: SGHNT, YYREEE (reference sequence). The germline V and J ends were trimmed by 6 bases and 2 bases, with 12 bases remaining between them. CDR3 in amino acids: CASTFGTPYNEQFF. As DNA, the CDR3 is TGTGCCAGCACTTTTGGGACTCCCTACAATGAGCAGTTCTTC.

The chain has TRBV19 and TRBJ1-1; the D gene is possibly TRBD1 (5 bases). This CDR3 region has 13 residues. Germline CDR1 is LNHDA and CDR2 is SQIVND (reference sequence). V lost 4 bases and J lost 1, with 7 bases in between. The CDR3 DNA reads TGTGCCAGTAGTAGAACAGGGAACACTGAAGCTTTCTTT. The encoded protein is CASSRTGNTEAFF.

The chain uses TRBV5-1 and TRBJ1-4; a weak D match, TRBD1 (5 bases). Trimming pared 5 bases from V and 11 bases from J, leaving 22 bases between. The CDR3 contains 15 residues. Germline assignment: CDR1 SGHRS and CDR2 YFSETQ. CDR3 DNA sequence: TGCGCCAGCAGGTCCGGGGCCCTCCAGTGGGGGAAACTGTTTTTT. This encodes CASRSGALQWGKLFF.

The chain links TRBV19 to TRBJ1-5, with TRBD1 matching over 8 bases. The V gene's germline CDR1 is LNHDA and CDR2 SQIVND (reference sequence). The CDR3 extends over 16 amino acids. The V segment lost 8 bases and the J segment 0 bases; nucleotides outside the gene matches: 9. CDR3 sequence (DNA): TGTGCCAGTGCCCAGGGGGCTTGGGATAGCAATCAGCCCCAGCATTTT. As protein: CASAQGAWDSNQPQHF. Filled out from reference TRBV19 and TRBJ1-5, the complete variable domain reads DGGITQSPKYLFRKEGQNVTLSCEQNLNHDAMYWYRQDPGQGLRLIYYSQIVNDFQKGDIAEGYSVSREKKESFPLTVTSAQKNPTAFYLCASAQGAWDSNQPQHFGDGTRLSIL.

The genes are TRBV4-3 and TRBJ2-1; 11 bases are shared with TRBD2. Germline lookup yields CDR1 LGHNA and CDR2 YSLEER. The CDR3 runs to 16 residues. The V and J ends lost 1 base and 9 bases, in that order; junction bases with no gene match: 8. This chain's CDR3 is CASSQVTTSGNTEQFF. CDR3 nucleotide sequence: TGCGCCAGCAGCCAAGTAACGACTAGCGGGAACACTGAGCAGTTCTTC.

V is TRBV10-1 and J is TRBJ1-4; possible D gene TRBD1, 6 bases. The CDR3 runs to 11 residues. V lost 3 bases and J lost 10, with 6 bases in between. The germline gives CDR1 WNHNN, CDR2 SYGVQD (reference sequence). The chain's CDR3 is CASSEGGKLFF. As DNA, the CDR3 is TGCGCCAGCAGTGAAGGGGGAAAACTGTTTTTT.

The chain uses TRBV19 and TRBJ2-1; 13 bases map to TRBD2. Germline lookup yields CDR1 LNHDA and CDR2 SQIVND (reference sequence). There are 16 residues in the CDR3. With 5 bases clipped from V and 6 bases from J, the junction kept 7 bases outside the gene matches. CDR3 nucleotide sequence: TGTGCCAGTAGTCCCGGACTAGCGGGAGTAGGCAATGAGCAGTTCTTC. It encodes CASSPGLAGVGNEQFF.

J is TRBJ2-2 and V is TRBV28; D unclear. This CDR3 has 11 residues. CDR1 and CDR2 (germline): MDHEN, SYDVKM. Trimming removed 4 bases at V and 7 bases at J, with 4 bases between. The CDR3 spells CASSWGGELFF. CDR3 nucleotide sequence: TGTGCCAGCAGTTGGGGCGGGGAGCTGTTTTTT. The full variable domain, rest sourced from reference TRBV28 and TRBJ2-2, is DVKVTQSSRYLVKRTGEKVFLECVQDMDHENMFWYRQDPGLGLRLIYFSYDVKMKEKGDIPEGYSVSREKKERFSLILESASTNQTSMYLCASSWGGELFFGEGSRLTVL.

This chain joins TRBV6-1 and TRBJ2-5; TRBD2 matches at 8 bases. The ends lost 2 bases at V and 5 bases at J; junction bases unmatched: 13. Germline V gene lookup returns CDR1 MNHNS and CDR2 SASEGT. The CDR3 extends over 17 amino acids. CDR3 nucleotide sequence: TGTGCCAGCAGTGAACCTCAGGGCGGGAGGAGGGGTGAGACCCAGTACTTC. This translates into CASSEPQGGRRGETQYF.